This T cell receptor beta chain was sequenced in a study of CD8+CD57+ T cells in acquired aplastic anemia. Of note for this clonotype: Its matching antigen is unknown.

The study profiled TCR beta VDJ and CDR3 using genomic DNA as template. In TCRdb, the reads were re-called with MiXCR into one record per CDR3 protein. The sample carries around 210,000 distinct CDR3 sequences, 60% to 80% recorded once. Patients sequenced had flow cytometry evidence of CD8+CD57+ cell expansion. The study, taken as a whole, reports: In common between the patients and the controls were around 30 CD8+ CDR3 sequences.

The receptor comes from a human donor with aplastic anemia. Source material: sorted CD4+, CD8+, or CD8+CD57+ T cells (not recorded which) from PBMCs.

The CDR3 sequence: CASSGQGGEKLFF. The CDR3 bases are TGTGCCAGCTCGGGACAGGGTGGTGAAAAACTGTTTTTT. The V and J genes are TRBV7-9 and TRBJ1-4; the match to TRBD1 covers 9 bases. CDR1 and CDR2 (germline): SEHNR, FQNEAQ (reference sequence). V gave up 8 bases and J gave up 7 bases; unmatched junction bases: 5. CDR3 length equals 13 residues.